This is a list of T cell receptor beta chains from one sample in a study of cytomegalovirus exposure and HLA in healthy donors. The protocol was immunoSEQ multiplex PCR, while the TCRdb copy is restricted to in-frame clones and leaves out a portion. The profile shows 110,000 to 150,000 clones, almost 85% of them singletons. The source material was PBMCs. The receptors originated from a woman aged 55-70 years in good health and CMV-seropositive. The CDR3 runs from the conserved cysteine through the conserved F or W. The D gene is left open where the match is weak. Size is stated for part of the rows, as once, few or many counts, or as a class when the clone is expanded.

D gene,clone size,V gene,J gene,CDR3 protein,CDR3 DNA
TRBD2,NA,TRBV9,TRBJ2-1,CASSNGTSGSFEQFF,TGTGCCAGCAGCAACGGGACTAGCGGGAGTTTTGAGCAGTTCTTC
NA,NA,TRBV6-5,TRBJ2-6,CASSRGGGANVLTF,TGTGCCAGCAGCCGAGGTGGTGGGGCCAACGTCCTGACTTTC
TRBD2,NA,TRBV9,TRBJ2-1,CASCLMGGIGDEQFF,TGTGCCAGCTGCCTTATGGGGGGGATTGGCGATGAGCAGTTCTTC
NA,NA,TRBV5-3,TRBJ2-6,CARSPRLPAAGANVLTF,TGTGCCAGGAGTCCTCGCTTGCCAGCGGCTGGGGCCAACGTCCTGACTTTC
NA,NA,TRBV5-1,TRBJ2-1,CATMGRYNEQFF,TGCGCCACCATGGGGCGCTACAATGAGCAGTTCTTC
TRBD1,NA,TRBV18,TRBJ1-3,CASSPTTGARNTIYF,TGTGCCAGCTCACCTACGACAGGGGCAAGAAACACCATATATTTT
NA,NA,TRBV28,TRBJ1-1,CASNPVPGLSGTEAFF,TGTGCCAGCAACCCCGTACCGGGCTTGAGCGGCACTGAAGCTTTCTTT
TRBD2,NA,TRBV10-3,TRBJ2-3,CAITLRPGLAGRGDTQYF,TGTGCCATCACCCTAAGACCGGGACTAGCGGGACGCGGAGATACGCAGTATTTT
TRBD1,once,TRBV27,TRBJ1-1,CASRREAGGPEAFF,TGTGCCAGCAGACGAGAAGCAGGGGGCCCTGAAGCTTTCTTT
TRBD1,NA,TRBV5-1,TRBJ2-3,CASSPQLGTGLPDTQYF,TGCGCCAGCAGCCCACAGTTGGGGACAGGGTTGCCAGATACGCAGTATTTT
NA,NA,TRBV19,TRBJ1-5,CASSILEGGYSNQPQHF,TGTGCCAGTAGTATCCTCGAGGGCGGATATAGCAATCAGCCCCAGCATTTT
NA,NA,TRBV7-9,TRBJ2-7,CASSTENYEQYF,TGTGCCAGCAGTACGGAGAACTACGAGCAGTACTTC
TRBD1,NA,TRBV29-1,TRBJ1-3,CSVDPTGGGNTIYF,TGCAGCGTTGACCCCACAGGGGGCGGAAACACCATATATTTT
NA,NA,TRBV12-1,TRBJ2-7,CASSFSPLGWGLSLEQYF,TGTGCCAGCAGCTTTAGCCCTTTAGGGTGGGGACTATCCCTTGAGCAGTACTTC
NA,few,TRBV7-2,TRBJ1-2,CASSIGGGPSGYTF,TGTGCCAGCAGCATCGGCGGGGGGCCGAGTGGCTACACCTTC
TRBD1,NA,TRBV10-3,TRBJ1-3,CAIGKQGVSGGNTIYF,TGTGCCATCGGGAAACAGGGGGTATCAGGTGGAAACACCATATATTTT
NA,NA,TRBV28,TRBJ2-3,CASSLLGSGVSTQYF,TGTGCCAGCAGTTTATTGGGGTCGGGAGTGAGTACGCAGTATTTT
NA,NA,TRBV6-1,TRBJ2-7,CASSREPPYWQYF,TGTGCCAGCTCACGGGAGCCCCCCTACTGGCAGTACTTC
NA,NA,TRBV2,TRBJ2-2,CASTRTDTGELFF,TGTGCCAGCACTCGGACAGACACCGGGGAGCTGTTTTTT
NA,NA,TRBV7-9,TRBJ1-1,CASSSGLYTEAFF,TGTGCCAGCAGCTCCGGGTTATACACTGAAGCTTTCTTT
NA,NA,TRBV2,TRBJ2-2,CASSVWLDGELFF,TGTGCCAGCAGTGTCTGGCTTGACGGGGAGCTGTTTTTT
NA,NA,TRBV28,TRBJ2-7,CASSLSSEYEQYF,TGTGCCAGCAGTTTATCTAGCGAGTACGAGCAGTACTTC
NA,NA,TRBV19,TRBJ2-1,CASSIPTSIGVNEQFF,TGTGCCAGTAGTATTCCGACCTCGATCGGGGTAAATGAGCAGTTCTTC
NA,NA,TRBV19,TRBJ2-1,CASSIVDFSNEQFF,TGTGCCAGTAGTATAGTCGACTTTTCTAATGAGCAGTTCTTC
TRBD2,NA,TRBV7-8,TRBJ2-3,CASSSLAGGPDTQYF,TGTGCCAGCAGCTCCCTAGCGGGAGGGCCGGATACGCAGTATTTT
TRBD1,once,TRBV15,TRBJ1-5,CATSSSLDRDNQPQHF,TGTGCCACCAGCAGCTCACTGGACAGGGACAATCAGCCCCAGCATTTT
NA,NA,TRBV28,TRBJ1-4,CASSFGVPTNEKLFF,TGTGCCAGCAGTTTCGGGGTCCCAACTAATGAAAAACTGTTTTTT
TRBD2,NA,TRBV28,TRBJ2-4,CASSPRTGTSGTRAKNIQYF,TGTGCCAGCAGTCCGAGGACAGGGACTAGCGGGACCAGAGCCAAAAACATTCAGTACTTC
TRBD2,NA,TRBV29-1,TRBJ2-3,CSVGGLPSGTSSTDTQYF,TGCAGCGTTGGGGGTCTCCCTAGCGGGACCTCTAGCACAGATACGCAGTATTTT